These 4 T cell receptor beta chains originate from one sample sequenced in a study of blood T cell repertoires in COVID-19. Libraries were prepared by immunoSEQ multiplex PCR; TCRdb keeps only in-frame clonotypes and omits some of them. The sample contains under 60,000 clones, 85% of which appear only once. Sequenced sample: peripheral blood. Source of these receptors: a human donor in a cohort sampled during active COVID-19.

In DNA, the CDR3 is TGTGCCAGCAGCCCTATCGGAGGGCTAGCAGATACGCAGTATTTT. It is translated as CASSPIGGLADTQYF. The chain recombines TRBV7-9 with TRBJ2-3, with D possibly TRBD2 on 6 matching bases. The CDR3 extends over 15 amino acids. V was clipped by 5 bases and J by 4 bases, with 16 bases between them. Germline assignment: CDR1 SEHNR and CDR2 FQNEAQ (reference sequence).

The J gene is TRBJ2-3, the V gene TRBV28; D not certain. The CDR3 has 14 amino acids. Per the germline V gene, CDR1 is MDHEN and CDR2 is SYDVKM. V was shortened by 2 bases and J by 2 bases, with 8 bases between the two germline ends. CDR3 region: CASSLPSSTDTQYF. CDR3 bases: TGTGCCAGCAGTTTACCCTCGTCCACAGATACGCAGTATTTT.

The chain is built from TRBV5-1 and TRBJ2-5; 8 positions agree with TRBD2. Germline CDR1 and CDR2: SGHRS and YFSETQ. The CDR3 extends over 16 amino acids. Trimming took 4 bases from V and 2 from J; bases not matched to a gene: 10. CDR3 DNA sequence: TGCGCCAGCAGCACCTCCCCGTTAGCGGGACAAGAGACCCAGTACTTC. Translated: CASSTSPLAGQETQYF.

V usage is TRBV5-1 and J usage is TRBJ2-1, with D tentatively TRBD2 (6 bases). V was shortened by 4 bases and J by 4 bases, with 15 bases between the two germline ends. This CDR3 is 15 amino acids long. Per the germline V gene, CDR1 is SGHRS and CDR2 is YFSETQ. Written as DNA, the CDR3 is TGCGCCAGCAGCCCCTCGGCGGGGCTATACAATGAGCAGTTCTTC. Translated, it gives CASSPSAGLYNEQFF. The full variable domain, completed using reference TRBV5-1 and TRBJ2-1, is KAGVTQTPRYLIKTRGQQVTLSCSPISGHRSVSWYQQTPGQGLQFLFEYFSETQRNKGNFPGRFSGRQFSNSRSEMNVSTLELGDSALYLCASSPSAGLYNEQFFGPGTRLTVL.